This TCR beta chain was sequenced during a study of blood T cell repertoires in COVID-19. Looking at the study overall: Nucleic acid was either cDNA or gDNA, and it came from T cells, B-cell-depleted T cells, or PBMCs.

This clone occurred a few times. Germline assignment: CDR1 LGHDT and CDR2 YNNKEL (reference sequence). The CDR3 totals 13 residues. The junction had 3 bases not matched to a gene; V was cut back by 1 base and J by 13 bases. Profiling relied on immunoSEQ multiplex PCR, and the TCRdb table lists in-frame clones only, not all of them. The sample records roughly 200,000 clones, approximately 78% being singletons. Patients at the Seattle site were enrolled during active infection and followed longitudinally. This chain uses TRBV3-1 (or the pseudogene TRBV3-2) with TRBJ1-6; the match to TRBD1 covers 8 bases. Sequencing was carried out using peripheral blood. The sequence was collected from a woman older than 75 with COVID-19, enrolled during active disease. CDR3 protein: CASSQGQGTPLHF. The CDR3 coding sequence is TGTGCCAGCAGCCAAGGACAGGGGACTCCCCTCCACTTT.